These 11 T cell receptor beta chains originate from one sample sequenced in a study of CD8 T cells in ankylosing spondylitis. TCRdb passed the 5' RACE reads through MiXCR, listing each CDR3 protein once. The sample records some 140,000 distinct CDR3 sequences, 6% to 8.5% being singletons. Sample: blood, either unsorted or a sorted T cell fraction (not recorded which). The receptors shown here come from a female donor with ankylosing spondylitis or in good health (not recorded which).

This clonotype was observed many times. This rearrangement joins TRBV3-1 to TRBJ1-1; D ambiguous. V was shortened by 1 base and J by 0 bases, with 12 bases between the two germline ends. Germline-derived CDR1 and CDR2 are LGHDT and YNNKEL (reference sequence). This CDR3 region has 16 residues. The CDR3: CASSQVQFSMNTEAFF. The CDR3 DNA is TGTGCCAGCAGCCAAGTCCAATTCAGTATGAACACTGAAGCTTTCTTT.

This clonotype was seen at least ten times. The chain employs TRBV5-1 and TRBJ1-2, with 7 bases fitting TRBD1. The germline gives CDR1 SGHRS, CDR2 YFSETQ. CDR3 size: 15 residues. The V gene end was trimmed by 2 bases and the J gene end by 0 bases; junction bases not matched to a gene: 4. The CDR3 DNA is TGCGCCAGCAGCTTCGGGACAGTATCTAACTATGGCTACACCTTC. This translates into CASSFGTVSNYGYTF.

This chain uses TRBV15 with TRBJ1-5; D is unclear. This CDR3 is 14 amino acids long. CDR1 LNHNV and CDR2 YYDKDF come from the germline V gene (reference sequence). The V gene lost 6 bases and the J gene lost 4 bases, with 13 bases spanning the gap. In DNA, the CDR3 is TGTGCCACCAGTGGGTCGCGGAAAAATCAGCCCCAGCATTTT. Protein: CATSGSRKNQPQHF. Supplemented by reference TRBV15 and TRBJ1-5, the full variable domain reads DAMVIQNPRYQVTQFGKPVTLSCSQTLNHNVMYWYQQKSSQAPKLLFHYYDKDFNNEADTPDNFQSRRPNTSFCFLDIRSPGLGDTAMYLCATSGSRKNQPQHFGDGTRLSIL.

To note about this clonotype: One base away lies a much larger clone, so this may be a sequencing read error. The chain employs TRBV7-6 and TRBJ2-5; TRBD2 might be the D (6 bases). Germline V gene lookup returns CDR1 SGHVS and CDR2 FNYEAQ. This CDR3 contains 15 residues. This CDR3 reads CVSSEDRAGGETQYF. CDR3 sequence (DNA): TGTGTCAGCAGCGAGGATCGAGCGGGTGGAGAGACCCAGTACTTC.

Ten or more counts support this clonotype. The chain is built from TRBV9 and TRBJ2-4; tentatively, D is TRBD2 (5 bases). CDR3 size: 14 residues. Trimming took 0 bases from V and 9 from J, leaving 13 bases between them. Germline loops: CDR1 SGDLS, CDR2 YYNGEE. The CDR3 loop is CASSVGERVGIQYF. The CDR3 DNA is TGTGCCAGCAGCGTAGGGGAGCGTGTCGGCATTCAGTACTTC.

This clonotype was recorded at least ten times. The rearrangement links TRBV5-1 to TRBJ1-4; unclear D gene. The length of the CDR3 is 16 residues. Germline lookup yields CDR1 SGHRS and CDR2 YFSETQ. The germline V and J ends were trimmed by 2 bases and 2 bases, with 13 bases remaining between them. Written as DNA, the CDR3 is TGCGCCAGCAGCTTAGGAGGGCAGAGGACTAATGAAAAACTGTTTTTT. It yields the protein CASSLGGQRTNEKLFF.

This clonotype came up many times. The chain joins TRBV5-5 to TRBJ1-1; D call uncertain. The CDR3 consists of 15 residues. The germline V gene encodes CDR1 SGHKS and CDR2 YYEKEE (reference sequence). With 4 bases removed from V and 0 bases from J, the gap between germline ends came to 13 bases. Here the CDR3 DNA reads TGTGCCAGCAGCCGGCTGCTGGGCATGAACACTGAAGCTTTCTTT. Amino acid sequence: CASSRLLGMNTEAFF.

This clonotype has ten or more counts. Here the CDR3 DNA reads TGTGCCTGGAGTGTAGGCAATAGCAATCAGCCCCAGCATTTT. Protein product: CAWSVGNSNQPQHF. The chain employs TRBV30 and TRBJ1-5; D gene ambiguous. The CDR3 is 14 amino acids. Per the germline V gene, CDR1 is GTSNPN and CDR2 is SVGIG (reference sequence). Trimming took off 0 bases at V and 0 bases at J, with 6 bases between the two ends.

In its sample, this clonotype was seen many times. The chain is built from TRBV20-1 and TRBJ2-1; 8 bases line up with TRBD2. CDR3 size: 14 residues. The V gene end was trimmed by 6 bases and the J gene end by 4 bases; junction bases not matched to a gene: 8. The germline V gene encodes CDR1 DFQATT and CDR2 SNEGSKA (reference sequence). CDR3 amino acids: CSAWGLGGYNEQFF. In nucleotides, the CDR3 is TGCAGTGCCTGGGGACTAGGGGGTTACAATGAGCAGTTCTTC.

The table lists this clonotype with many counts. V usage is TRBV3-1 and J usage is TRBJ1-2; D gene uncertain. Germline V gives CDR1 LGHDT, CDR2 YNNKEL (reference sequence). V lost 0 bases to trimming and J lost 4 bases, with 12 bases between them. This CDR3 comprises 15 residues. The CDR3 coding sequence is TGTGCCAGCAGCCAAGATTTATCGGGGAGCTATGGCTACACCTTC. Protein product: CASSQDLSGSYGYTF.

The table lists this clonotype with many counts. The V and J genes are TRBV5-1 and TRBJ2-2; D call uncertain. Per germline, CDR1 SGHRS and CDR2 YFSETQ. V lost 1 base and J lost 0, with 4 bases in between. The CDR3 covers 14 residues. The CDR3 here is CASSLLSNTGELFF. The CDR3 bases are TGCGCCAGCAGCTTGCTATCGAACACCGGGGAGCTGTTTTTT.